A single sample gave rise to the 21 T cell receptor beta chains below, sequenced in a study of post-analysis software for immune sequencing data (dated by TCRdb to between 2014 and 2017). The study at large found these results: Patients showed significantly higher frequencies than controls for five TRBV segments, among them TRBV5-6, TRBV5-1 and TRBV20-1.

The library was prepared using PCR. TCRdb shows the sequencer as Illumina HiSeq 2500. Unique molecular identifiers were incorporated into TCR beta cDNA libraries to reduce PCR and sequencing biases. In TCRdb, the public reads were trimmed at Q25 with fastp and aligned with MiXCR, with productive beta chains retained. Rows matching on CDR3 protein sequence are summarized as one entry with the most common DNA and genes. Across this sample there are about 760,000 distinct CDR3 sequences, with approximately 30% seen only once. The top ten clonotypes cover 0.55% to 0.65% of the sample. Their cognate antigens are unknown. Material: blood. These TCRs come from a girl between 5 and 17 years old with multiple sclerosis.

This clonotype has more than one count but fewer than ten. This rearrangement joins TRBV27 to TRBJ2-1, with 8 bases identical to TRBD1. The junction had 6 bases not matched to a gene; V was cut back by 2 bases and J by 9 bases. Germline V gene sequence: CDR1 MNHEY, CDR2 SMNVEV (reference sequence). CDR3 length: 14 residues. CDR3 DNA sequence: TGTGCCAGCAGTTTAAATCAGGGGGCGAGTGAGCAGTTCTTC. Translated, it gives CASSLNQGASEQFF.

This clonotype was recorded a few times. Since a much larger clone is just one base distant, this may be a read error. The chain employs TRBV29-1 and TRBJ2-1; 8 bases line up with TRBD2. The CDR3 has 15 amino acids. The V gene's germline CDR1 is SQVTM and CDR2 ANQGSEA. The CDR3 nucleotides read TGCAGCGTTCTCATGCGCGGGAGGAACTACAATGAGCAGGTCTTC. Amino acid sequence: CSVLMRGRNYNEQVF.

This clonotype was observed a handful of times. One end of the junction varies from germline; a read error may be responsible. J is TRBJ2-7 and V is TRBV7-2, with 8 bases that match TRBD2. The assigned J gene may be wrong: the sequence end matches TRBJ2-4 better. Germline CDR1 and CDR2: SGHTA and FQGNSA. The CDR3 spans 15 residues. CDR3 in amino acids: CASSLAGLGGNIQYF. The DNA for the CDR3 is TGTGCCAGCAGCCTAGCGGGCCTGGGGGGGAACATTCAGTACTTC.

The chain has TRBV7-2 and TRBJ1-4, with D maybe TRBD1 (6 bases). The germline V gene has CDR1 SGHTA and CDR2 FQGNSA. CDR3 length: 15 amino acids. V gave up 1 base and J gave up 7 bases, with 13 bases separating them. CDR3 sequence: CASSLGGTRGEKLFF. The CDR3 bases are TGTGCCAGCAGCTTAGGCGGGACACGTGGTGAAAAACTGTTTTTT.

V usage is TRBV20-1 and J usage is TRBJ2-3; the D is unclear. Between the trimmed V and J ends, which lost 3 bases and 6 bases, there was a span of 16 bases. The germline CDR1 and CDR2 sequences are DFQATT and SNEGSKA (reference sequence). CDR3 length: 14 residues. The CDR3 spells CSASYRIGPDTQYF. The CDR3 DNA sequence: TGCAGTGCTAGTTACCGGATCGGGCCCGATACGCAGTATTTT.

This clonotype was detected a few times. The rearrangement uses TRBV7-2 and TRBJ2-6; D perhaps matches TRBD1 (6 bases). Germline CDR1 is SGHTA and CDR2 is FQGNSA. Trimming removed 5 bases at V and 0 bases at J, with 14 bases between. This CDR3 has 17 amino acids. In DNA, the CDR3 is TGTGCCAGCAGCCCAAGGGGGACCGCCTCTGGGGCCAACGTCCTGACTTTC. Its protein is CASSPRGTASGANVLTF.

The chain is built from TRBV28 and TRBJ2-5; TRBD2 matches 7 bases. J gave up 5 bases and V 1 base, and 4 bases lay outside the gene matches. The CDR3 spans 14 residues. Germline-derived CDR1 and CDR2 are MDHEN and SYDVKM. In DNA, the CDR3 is TGTGCCAGCAGTTTATTTCGGGGGGAGGAGACCCAGTACTTC. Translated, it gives CASSLFRGEETQYF. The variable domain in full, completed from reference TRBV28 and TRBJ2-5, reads DVKVTQSSRYLVKRTGEKVFLECVQDMDHENMFWYRQDPGLGLRLIYFSYDVKMKEKGDIPEGYSVSREKKERFSLILESASTNQTSMYLCASSLFRGEETQYFGPGTRLLVL.

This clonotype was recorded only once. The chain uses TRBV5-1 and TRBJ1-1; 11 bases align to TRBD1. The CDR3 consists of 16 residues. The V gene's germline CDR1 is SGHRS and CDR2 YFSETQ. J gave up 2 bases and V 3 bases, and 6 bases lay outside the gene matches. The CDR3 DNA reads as TGCGCCAGCAGCTCCCGGGACAGGGGGATCAACACTGAAGCTTTCTTT. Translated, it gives CASSSRDRGINTEAFF. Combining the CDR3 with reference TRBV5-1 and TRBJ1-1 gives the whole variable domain KAGVTQTPRYLIKTRGQQVTLSCSPISGHRSVSWYQQTPGQGLQFLFEYFSETQRNKGNFPGRFSGRQFSNSRSEMNVSTLELGDSALYLCASSSRDRGINTEAFFGQGTRLTVV.

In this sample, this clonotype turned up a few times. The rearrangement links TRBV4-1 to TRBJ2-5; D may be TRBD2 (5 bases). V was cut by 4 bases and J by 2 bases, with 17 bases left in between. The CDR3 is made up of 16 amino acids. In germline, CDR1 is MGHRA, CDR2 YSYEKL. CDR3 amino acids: CASSPEGGGGQETQYF. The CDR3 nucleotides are TGCGCCAGCAGCCCAGAGGGTGGAGGCGGACAAGAGACCCAGTACTTC.

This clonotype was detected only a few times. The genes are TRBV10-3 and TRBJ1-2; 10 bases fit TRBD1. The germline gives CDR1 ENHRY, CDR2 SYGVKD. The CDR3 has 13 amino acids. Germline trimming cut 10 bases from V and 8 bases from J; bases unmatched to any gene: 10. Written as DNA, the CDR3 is TGTGCCACAGAGAGACAGGGGGCGCGGGGCTACACCTTC. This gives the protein CATERQGARGYTF.

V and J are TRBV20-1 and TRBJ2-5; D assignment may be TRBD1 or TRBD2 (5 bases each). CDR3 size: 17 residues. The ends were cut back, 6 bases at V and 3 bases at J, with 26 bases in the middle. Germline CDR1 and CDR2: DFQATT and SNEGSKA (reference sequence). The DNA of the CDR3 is TGCAGTGCCACGTATGGGGGTGGGGCGATAGCCGAAGAGACCCAGTACTTC. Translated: CSATYGGGAIAEETQYF.

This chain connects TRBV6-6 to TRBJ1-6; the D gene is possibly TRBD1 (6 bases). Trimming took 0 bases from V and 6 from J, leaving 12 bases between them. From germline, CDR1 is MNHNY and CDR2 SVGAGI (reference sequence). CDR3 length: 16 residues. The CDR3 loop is CASSYSPQGVNSPLHF. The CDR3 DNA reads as TGTGCCAGCAGTTACTCGCCACAGGGCGTTAATTCACCCCTCCACTTT.

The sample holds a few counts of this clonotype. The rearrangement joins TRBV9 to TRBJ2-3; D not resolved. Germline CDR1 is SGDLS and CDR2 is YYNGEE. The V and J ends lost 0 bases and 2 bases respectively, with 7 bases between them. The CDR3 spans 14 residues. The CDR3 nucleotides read TGTGCCAGCAGCGTAGCCGGCATCACAGATACGCAGTATTTT. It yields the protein CASSVAGITDTQYF.

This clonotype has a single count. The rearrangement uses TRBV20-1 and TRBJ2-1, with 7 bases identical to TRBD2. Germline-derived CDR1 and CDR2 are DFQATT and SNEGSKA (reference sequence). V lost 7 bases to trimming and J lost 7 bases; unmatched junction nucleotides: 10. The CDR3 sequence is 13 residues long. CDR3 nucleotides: TGCAGTGAAAGTGGGAGGGCCGGGAATGAGCAGTTCTTC. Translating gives CSESGRAGNEQFF.

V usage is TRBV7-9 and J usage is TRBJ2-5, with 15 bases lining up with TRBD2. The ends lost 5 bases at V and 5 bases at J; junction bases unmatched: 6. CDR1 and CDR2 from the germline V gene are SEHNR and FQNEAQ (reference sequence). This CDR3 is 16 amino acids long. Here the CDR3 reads CASSRTSGRAGETQYF. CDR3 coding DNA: TGTGCCAGCAGCCGGACTAGCGGGAGGGCCGGGGAGACCCAGTACTTC.

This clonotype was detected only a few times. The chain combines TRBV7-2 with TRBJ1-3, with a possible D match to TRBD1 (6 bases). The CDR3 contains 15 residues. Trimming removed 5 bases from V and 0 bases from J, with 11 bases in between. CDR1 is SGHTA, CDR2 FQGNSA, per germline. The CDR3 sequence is CASSPDRRSGNTIYF. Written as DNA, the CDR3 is TGTGCCAGCAGCCCCGACAGGCGCTCTGGAAACACCATATATTTT.

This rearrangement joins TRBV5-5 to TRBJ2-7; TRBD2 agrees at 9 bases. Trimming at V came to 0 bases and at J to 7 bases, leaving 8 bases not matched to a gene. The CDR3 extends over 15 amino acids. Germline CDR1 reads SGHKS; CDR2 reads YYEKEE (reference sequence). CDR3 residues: CASSLVLAGRREQYF. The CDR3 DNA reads TGTGCCAGCAGCTTGGTACTAGCGGGCCGCCGGGAGCAGTACTTC.

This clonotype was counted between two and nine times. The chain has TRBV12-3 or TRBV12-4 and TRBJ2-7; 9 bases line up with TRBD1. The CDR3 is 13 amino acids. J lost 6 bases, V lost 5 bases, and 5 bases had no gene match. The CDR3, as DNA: TGTGCCAGCAGTCGGGACAGGGAAGGCGAGCAGTACTTC. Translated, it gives CASSRDREGEQYF.

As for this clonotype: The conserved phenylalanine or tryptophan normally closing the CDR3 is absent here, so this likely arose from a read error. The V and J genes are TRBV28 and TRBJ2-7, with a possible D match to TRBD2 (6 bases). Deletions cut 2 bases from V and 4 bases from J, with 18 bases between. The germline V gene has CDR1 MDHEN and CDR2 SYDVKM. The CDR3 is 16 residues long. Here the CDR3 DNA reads TGTGCCAGCAGTTTAAATGCGGGACGAGGGCGTTACGAGCAGTACTCC. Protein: CASSLNAGRGRYEQYS.

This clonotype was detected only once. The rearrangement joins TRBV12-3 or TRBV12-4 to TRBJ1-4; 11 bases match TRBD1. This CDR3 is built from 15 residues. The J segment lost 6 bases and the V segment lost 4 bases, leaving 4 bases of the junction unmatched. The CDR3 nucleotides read TGTGCCAGCAGTTCTCTGGGACAGGGGGATGAAAAACTGTTTTTT. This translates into CASSSLGQGDEKLFF.

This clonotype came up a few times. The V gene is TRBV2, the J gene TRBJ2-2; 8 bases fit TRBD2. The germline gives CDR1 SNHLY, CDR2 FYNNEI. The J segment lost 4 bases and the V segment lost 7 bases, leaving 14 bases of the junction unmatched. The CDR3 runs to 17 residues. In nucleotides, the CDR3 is TGTGCCAGCATCCCCAGCCGGGGGGGCCGTGGCACCGGGGAGCTGTTTTTT. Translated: CASIPSRGGRGTGELFF.